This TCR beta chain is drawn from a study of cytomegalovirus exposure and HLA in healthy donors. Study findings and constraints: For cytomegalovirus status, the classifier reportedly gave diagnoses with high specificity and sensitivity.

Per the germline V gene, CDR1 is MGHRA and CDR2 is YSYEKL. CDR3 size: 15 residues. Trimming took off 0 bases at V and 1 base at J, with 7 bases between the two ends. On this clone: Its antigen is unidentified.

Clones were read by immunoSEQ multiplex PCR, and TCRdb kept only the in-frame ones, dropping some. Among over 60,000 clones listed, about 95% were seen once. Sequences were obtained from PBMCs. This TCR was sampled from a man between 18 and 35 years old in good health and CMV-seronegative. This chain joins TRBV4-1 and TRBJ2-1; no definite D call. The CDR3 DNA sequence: TGCGCCAGCAGCCAAGACCCAGATTCCTACAATGAGCAGTTCTTC. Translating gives CASSQDPDSYNEQFF.